Each of the 23 T cell receptor beta chains below was sequenced from the same sample in a study of blood T cell repertoires in COVID-19. TCRdb keeps only in-frame clones here, not all; method: immunoSEQ multiplex PCR. Among more than 50,000 clones listed, roughly four fifths were seen once. Source material: peripheral blood. The receptor source for this set is a woman aged 55-70 years with acute or convalescent COVID-19.

This clone was counted a single time. The J gene is TRBJ1-2, the V gene TRBV5-5; TRBD1 is a possible D gene (5 bases). CDR1 SGHKS and CDR2 YYEKEE come from the germline V gene (reference sequence). This CDR3 spans 14 amino acids. V lost 0 bases, J lost 4 bases, and 10 bases lay in between. The CDR3 spells CASSLGTGFYGYTF. Here the CDR3 DNA reads TGTGCCAGCAGCTTGGGCACAGGTTTCTATGGCTACACCTTC.

This clone came up once. The chain has TRBV11-2 and TRBJ1-1, with D maybe TRBD1 (5 bases). CDR1 SGHAT and CDR2 FQNNGV come from the germline V gene. Trimming took 0 bases from V and 4 from J, leaving 6 bases between them. The CDR3 sequence is 13 residues long. CDR3 region: CASSLDRVTEAFF. DNA for the CDR3: TGTGCCAGCAGCTTAGACAGGGTCACTGAAGCTTTCTTT.

The chain joins TRBV27 to TRBJ2-5; 11 bases are shared with TRBD2. This CDR3 is built from 18 residues. V lost 3 bases to trimming and J lost 0 bases; unmatched junction nucleotides: 9. Germline-derived CDR1 and CDR2 are MNHEY and SMNVEV (reference sequence). The CDR3 spells CASSFRLAGGIYQETQYF. The CDR3, as DNA: TGTGCCAGCAGTTTCAGGCTAGCGGGAGGCATCTACCAAGAGACCCAGTACTTC.

V usage is TRBV20-1 and J usage is TRBJ2-1; TRBD2 agrees at 11 bases. V lost 3 bases, J lost 1 base, and 14 bases stayed unmatched. The CDR3 runs 19 residues. Per the germline V gene, CDR1 is DFQATT and CDR2 is SNEGSKA (reference sequence). The CDR3 bases are TGCAGTGCTAGTGGGGCACTAGCGGGAGTGTGGGAGTCCTACAATGAGCAGTTCTTC. Translating it yields CSASGALAGVWESYNEQFF.

V gene TRBV15 combines with J gene TRBJ2-3, with D possibly TRBD2 on 6 matching bases. The V end lost 1 base, the J end lost 4 bases, and 12 bases lay between the germline ends. Germline CDR1 reads LNHNV; CDR2 reads YYDKDF (reference sequence). There are 15 residues in the CDR3. The CDR3 sequence: CATSRGGERADTQYF. DNA for the CDR3: TGTGCCACCAGCAGAGGGGGGGAGCGAGCAGATACGCAGTATTTT.

This clone was detected a few times. The rearrangement joins TRBV5-1 to TRBJ2-1; 7 nucleotides line up with TRBD2. This CDR3 has 14 residues. The germline CDR1 and CDR2 sequences are SGHRS and YFSETQ. V lost 4 bases to trimming and J lost 6 bases; unmatched junction nucleotides: 7. The CDR3 loop reads CASSPQTSSNEQFF. The CDR3 nucleotides are TGCGCCAGCAGCCCTCAGACTAGCAGCAATGAGCAGTTCTTC. The whole variable domain, remainder taken from reference TRBV5-1 and TRBJ2-1, is KAGVTQTPRYLIKTRGQQVTLSCSPISGHRSVSWYQQTPGQGLQFLFEYFSETQRNKGNFPGRFSGRQFSNSRSEMNVSTLELGDSALYLCASSPQTSSNEQFFGPGTRLTVL.

This clone was recorded only once. The genes are TRBV3-1 (or the pseudogene TRBV3-2) and TRBJ1-1; no firm D call. V was shortened by 4 bases and J by 4 bases, with 13 bases between the two germline ends. Germline V gene lookup returns CDR1 LGHDT and CDR2 YNNKEL (reference sequence). This CDR3 contains 14 residues. CDR3 DNA sequence: TGTGCCAGCAGCCGGGGTCGAGGAGGCACTGAAGCTTTCTTT. Its translation: CASSRGRGGTEAFF.

This clone occurred once. The CDR3 loop is CASKTGSGNTIYF. CDR3 in DNA: TGTGCCAGCAAGACAGGATCGGGAAACACCATATATTTT. This chain uses TRBV2 with TRBJ1-3, with D possibly TRBD1 on 6 matching bases. The CDR3 runs to 13 residues. V lost 7 bases, J lost 4 bases, and 11 bases lay in between. Germline CDR1 and CDR2: SNHLY and FYNNEI.

The V gene is TRBV5-1, the J gene TRBJ2-3; 12 nucleotides line up with TRBD2. The germline V gene has CDR1 SGHRS and CDR2 YFSETQ. The CDR3 extends over 15 amino acids. Unmatched junction bases numbered 5, after V lost 5 bases and J lost 4 bases. The CDR3 spells CASSQLAGGSDTQYF. In DNA, the CDR3 is TGCGCCAGCAGTCAGCTAGCGGGGGGGTCAGATACGCAGTATTTT.

V and J are TRBV13 and TRBJ2-7; D is unclear. The CDR3 loop spans 11 amino acids. The germline V and J ends were trimmed by 5 bases and 3 bases, with 5 bases remaining between them. The germline V gene encodes CDR1 PRHDT and CDR2 FYEKMQ (reference sequence). In DNA form, the CDR3 reads TGTGCCAGCAGCCTCCGCTACGAGCAGTACTTC. Its protein is CASSLRYEQYF.

V is TRBV4-1 and J is TRBJ2-1, with D possibly matching TRBD2 (6 bases). V was shortened by 1 base and J by 0 bases, with 13 bases between the two germline ends. Per germline, CDR1 MGHRA and CDR2 YSYEKL. The CDR3 length is 17 residues. The CDR3 sequence: CASSQGLARSSYNEQFF. CDR3 nucleotides: TGCGCCAGCAGCCAAGGGCTAGCGCGCAGCTCCTACAATGAGCAGTTCTTC.

The rearrangement uses TRBV6-5 and TRBJ2-2; 7 bases align to TRBD2. This CDR3 has 15 residues. V lost 7 bases, J lost 1 base, and 6 bases stayed unmatched. CDR1 is MNHEY and CDR2 is SVGAGI in the germline V gene. The CDR3 DNA is TGTGCCAGCAAATTAGCGGGTCAGAACACCGGGGAGCTGTTTTTT. Translation: CASKLAGQNTGELFF.

This clone turned up a few times. This chain connects TRBV29-1 to TRBJ1-2; D is unresolved. The V end was cut by 6 bases, the J end by 4 bases, with 15 bases between. Germline V gene data show CDR1 as SQVTM and CDR2 as ANQGSEA. The CDR3 runs 13 residues. CDR3 DNA sequence: TGCAGCGTAAGAACCCCTATCGGCTATGGCTACACCTTC. Translation gives CSVRTPIGYGYTF.

This clone was found once. Written as DNA, the CDR3 is TGTGCCATCAGTGCGGAGACAGGCTACTACGAGCAGTACTTC. Residues: CAISAETGYYEQYF. The genes are TRBV10-3 and TRBJ2-7; D possibly corresponds to TRBD1 (6 bases). Trimming stripped 4 bases from V and 3 bases from J, with 13 bases between. Per germline, CDR1 ENHRY and CDR2 SYGVKD. The CDR3 totals 14 residues.

V gene TRBV12-3 or TRBV12-4 combines with J gene TRBJ2-5, with unresolved D. Trimming removed 6 bases at V and 2 bases at J, with 10 bases between. This CDR3 comprises 13 residues. CDR3 in amino acids: CASSEQQQETQYF. The CDR3 DNA reads as TGTGCCAGCAGCGAACAGCAACAAGAGACCCAGTACTTC.

This clone was counted a few times. This rearrangement joins TRBV29-1 to TRBJ1-1, with D hard to call. The germline V gene has CDR1 SQVTM and CDR2 ANQGSEA. This CDR3 is 10 amino acids long. Trimming took 7 bases from V and 1 from J, leaving 4 bases between them. The CDR3 loop reads CSARNTEAFF. CDR3 in DNA: TGCAGCGCTCGGAACACTGAAGCTTTCTTT.

The chain uses TRBV2 and TRBJ1-2, with D possibly being TRBD1 (5 bases). The CDR3 contains 10 residues. In germline, CDR1 is SNHLY, CDR2 FYNNEI. V was clipped by 10 bases and J by 13 bases, with 16 bases between them. CDR3 residues: CATRQTGPTF. CDR3 DNA sequence: TGTGCCACTCGACAGACCGGACCCACCTTC. The variable domain in full, completed from reference TRBV2 and TRBJ1-2, reads EPEVTQTPSHQVTQMGQEVILRCVPISNHLYFYWYRQILGQKVEFLVSFYNNEISEKSEIFDDQFSVERPDGSNFTLKIRSTKLEDSAMYFCATRQTGPTFGSGTRLTVV.

The chain couples TRBV6-5 to TRBJ1-5, with 7 bases fitting TRBD1. This CDR3 region has 15 residues. CDR1 is MNHEY, CDR2 SVGAGI, per germline. After removal of 6 bases from V and 6 bases from J, the junction contained 11 bases not matched to a gene. CDR3 amino acids: CASRPLTGEVQPQHF. CDR3 in DNA: TGTGCCAGCAGGCCTTTAACAGGGGAGGTTCAGCCCCAGCATTTT.

V usage is TRBV7-2 and J usage is TRBJ1-5, with TRBD1 matching over 10 bases. The CDR3 length is 16 residues. Germline lookup yields CDR1 SGHTA and CDR2 FQGNSA. V lost 3 bases and J lost 3; bases outside the gene matches: 5. CDR3 coding DNA: TGTGCCAGCAGCTTCCGGACAGGGGGTTACAATCAGCCCCAGCATTTT. It codes for CASSFRTGGYNQPQHF.

The J gene is TRBJ1-2, the V gene TRBV12-3 or TRBV12-4; D call uncertain. V was pared by 2 bases and J by 8 bases, with 12 bases between. The CDR3 covers 13 residues. This chain's CDR3 is CASSLSQVSGYTF. For the CDR3, the DNA is TGTGCCAGCAGTTTATCCCAGGTCTCGGGCTACACCTTC.

This clone appeared a single time. The chain employs TRBV29-1 and TRBJ1-3, with 7 bases identical to TRBD1. The CDR3 spans 13 residues. V dropped 8 bases and J dropped 8; count of bases not matched to a gene: 12. Per the germline V gene, CDR1 is SQVTM and CDR2 is ANQGSEA. The CDR3 loop is CSTRQGGGDTIYF. CDR3 nucleotides: TGCAGCACGAGACAGGGAGGAGGTGACACCATATATTTT.

This rearrangement joins TRBV24-1 to TRBJ2-2; the D gene is possibly TRBD1 (5 bases). V was clipped by 1 base and J by 7 bases, with 12 bases between them. The CDR3 contains 15 residues. The germline CDR1 and CDR2 sequences are KGHDR and SFDVKD. The CDR3 DNA is TGTGCCACCAGTGATTTATCCAGGGCTGGCGGGGAGCTGTTTTTT. Amino acids: CATSDLSRAGGELFF.

This clone was observed once. V and J are TRBV5-6 and TRBJ2-1; 9 nucleotides line up with TRBD1. The CDR3 totals 16 residues. Germline CDR1 is SGHDT and CDR2 is YYEEEE. The trim removed 2 bases at V and 0 bases at J, leaving 3 bases unmatched. The CDR3 bases are TGTGCCAGCAGCTTATACAGGGGGCTCTCCTACAATGAGCAGTTCTTC. Protein: CASSLYRGLSYNEQFF.